This T cell receptor beta chain comes out of a study of human T cells and chemical hapten exposure. Overall study: Among samples, TCR yields varied mainly because of small differences in pooled library volume.

Within the library, unique molecular identifiers were attached to each individual cDNA molecule. Original methodology: Samples contained a median of about 96,000 TCRs, with a range of roughly 23,224 to 700,000. TCRdb passed the RACE reads through MiXCR, listing each CDR3 protein once. The V and J calls follow TCRdb's processing rather than the paper's. Here the sample spans some 50,000 distinct CDR3 sequences, 4.3% being singletons. Noted time point: healthy volunteer bleed at 2 weeks. Total RNA extraction was carried out from unfractionated whole blood. The study, taken as a whole, reports: No shift was seen in TCRs above 1 in 1000 frequency with DPC sensitization.

The CDR3 runs to 15 residues. The V gene lost 1 base and the J gene lost 5 bases, with 14 bases spanning the gap. Germline lookup yields CDR1 SGHTA and CDR2 FQGNSA. This clonotype was recorded many times. Its target is not known. The chain carries TRBV7-2 and TRBJ1-1; no reliable D call. The specimen sequenced was whole blood. The source of this sequence is a female donor in good health. Some clones in this sample may be carry-over from other donors' samples. The CDR3 coding sequence is TGTGCCAGCAGCTTAGACCGGCAGGCCATAACTGAAGCTTTCTTT. Residues: CASSLDRQAITEAFF.